The 16 T cell receptor beta chains in this list originate from one sample, sequenced in a study of regulatory T cells in long-lasting Graves disease. The authors built TCR beta libraries using iRepertoire HTBI primers and Arm-PCR of CDR3 regions. TCRdb itself ran the multiplex PCR reads through MiXCR, one entry per CDR3 protein. This sample has about 420,000 distinct CDR3 sequences, with roughly 15% found just once. Time point here: newly diagnosed GD, antithyroid drugs for less than 3 months. Generation of the TCR library employed RNA extracted from PBMCs. These same records also appear under a second study, on T cells in Graves' hyperthyroidism and ophthalmopathy.

The specimen was peripheral blood mononuclear cells (PBMCs), collected at new diagnosis, from a patient treated with antithyroid drugs. Receptor source: a woman between 18 and 29 years old with Graves disease.

At least ten counts were recorded for this clonotype. One base separates it from a far larger clone, so it is likely a read error. The V call is TRBV12-3 or TRBV12-4, the J call TRBJ2-7; 10 bases agree with TRBD2. Trimming removed 5 bases from V and 0 bases from J; junction bases left unmatched: 7. This CDR3 region has 16 residues. As DNA, the CDR3 is TGTGCCAGCAGTCCCCGACTAGCGGGCACCTCCTACGAGCAGTACTTC. It specifies CASSPRLAGTSYEQYF.

This clonotype showed up just a few times. This chain joins TRBV18 and TRBJ2-7, with TRBD2 matching over 7 bases. Germline CDR1 reads KGHSH; CDR2 reads LQKENI. The V and J ends lost 0 bases and 3 bases, in that order; junction bases with no gene match: 5. The CDR3 covers 15 residues. The CDR3 nucleotides are TGTGCCAGCTCACCACCACTAGCGCCGATCTACGAGCAGTACTTC. Translation gives CASSPPLAPIYEQYF.

As for this clonotype: A much larger clone lies a single base off, so this may be a read error. This chain uses TRBV7-8 with TRBJ2-1; 12 positions match TRBD2. The germline gives CDR1 SGHVS, CDR2 FQNEAQ. Unmatched junction bases numbered 12, after V lost 5 bases and J lost 10 bases. The CDR3 contains 16 residues. DNA of the CDR3: TGTGCCAGCAGCGTGTCGACTAGCGGGAGCTCAGACGAGCAGTTCTTC. Translation: CASSVSTSGSSDEQFF. Full variable domain (outside the CDR3, taken from reference TRBV7-8 and TRBJ2-1): GAGVSQSPRYKVAKRGQDVALRCDPISGHVSLFWYQQALGQGPEFLTYFQNEAQLDKSGLPSDRFFAERPEGSVSTLKIQRTQQEDSAVYLCASSVSTSGSSDEQFFGPGTRLTVL.

CDR3 nucleotides: TGTGCCAGTAGTATTACTAGCAATCAGCCCCAGCATTTT. Its translation: CASSITSNQPQHF. This chain connects TRBV19 to TRBJ1-5; D unclear. The CDR3 has 13 residues. V was pared by 3 bases and J by 0 bases, with 3 bases between. The germline V gene has CDR1 LNHDA and CDR2 SQIVND (reference sequence). The whole variable domain, filled in from reference TRBV19 and TRBJ1-5, reads DGGITQSPKYLFRKEGQNVTLSCEQNLNHDAMYWYRQDPGQGLRLIYYSQIVNDFQKGDIAEGYSVSREKKESFPLTVTSAQKNPTAFYLCASSITSNQPQHFGDGTRLSIL.

This clonotype was seen a few times. CDR3 in amino acids: CASSLPGSETQYF. CDR3 coding DNA: TGTGCCAGCAGCTTACCAGGGTCGGAGACCCAGTACTTC. The rearrangement uses TRBV13 and TRBJ2-5, with D possibly being TRBD1 (5 bases). CDR3 length equals 13 residues. The V gene lost 2 bases and the J gene lost 5 bases, with 9 bases spanning the gap. Germline V lookup: CDR1 PRHDT, CDR2 FYEKMQ (reference sequence).

This clonotype was seen ten or more times. This chain joins TRBV7-2 and TRBJ2-4, with a weak D call TRBD1 (5 bases). This CDR3 region has 17 residues. Germline V CDR1 and CDR2: SGHTA, FQGNSA. V gave up 1 base and J gave up 1 base, with 14 bases separating them. CDR3 sequence reads: CASSLESGAGAKNIQYF. The CDR3 DNA reads TGTGCCAGCAGCTTAGAGTCTGGGGCTGGGGCCAAAAACATTCAGTACTTC.

Many counts were recorded for this clonotype. The chain uses TRBV30 and TRBJ2-1; D is uncertain. Between the trimmed V and J ends, which lost 2 bases and 7 bases, there was a span of 12 bases. Germline V gene lookup returns CDR1 GTSNPN and CDR2 SVGIG (reference sequence). This CDR3 is built from 13 residues. The CDR3 loop is CAWSKNSMNEQFF. CDR3 nucleotide sequence: TGTGCCTGGAGTAAGAATAGTATGAATGAGCAGTTCTTC.

This clonotype was found many times. This rearrangement joins TRBV6-5 to TRBJ1-5; D is ambiguous. CDR1 MNHEY and CDR2 SVGAGI come from the germline V gene. The CDR3 length is 15 residues. The germline V and J ends were trimmed by 0 bases and 0 bases, with 6 bases remaining between them. CDR3 nucleotide sequence: TGTGCCAGCAGTTACTCTCCCAATAGCAATCAGCCCCAGCATTTT. Translating gives CASSYSPNSNQPQHF.

At least ten counts were recorded for this clonotype. This sequence joins TRBV2 and TRBJ1-6, with D possibly being TRBD1 (5 bases). This CDR3 spans 15 amino acids. Germline V lookup: CDR1 SNHLY, CDR2 FYNNEI. Trimming took 4 bases from V and 8 from J, leaving 15 bases between them. The CDR3 nucleotides read TGTGCCAGCAGTGCCGGGACTCGGGTAGATTCACCCCTCCACTTT. It yields the protein CASSAGTRVDSPLHF.

This clonotype has more than one count but fewer than ten. V usage is TRBV4-1 and J usage is TRBJ2-7; TRBD2 matches 9 bases. The V gene end was trimmed by 4 bases and the J gene end by 0 bases; junction bases not matched to a gene: 10. Germline CDR1 reads MGHRA; CDR2 reads YSYEKL. CDR3 length equals 17 residues. CDR3 DNA sequence: TGCGCCAGCAGCCCCCTACCTAGCGGGGAGAGCTCCTACGAGCAGTACTTC. It specifies CASSPLPSGESSYEQYF.

The J gene is TRBJ2-6, the V gene TRBV6-2 or TRBV6-3, with 7 bases matching TRBD1. Looked up from germline, CDR1 is MNHEY and CDR2 is SVGEGT. The V and J ends lost 7 bases and 0 bases, in that order; junction bases with no gene match: 3. The CDR3 loop spans 15 amino acids. The CDR3 nucleotides are TGTGCCAGCACCGCAGGGGGCTCTGGGGCCAACGTCCTGACTTTC. It yields the protein CASTAGGSGANVLTF.

This clonotype was seen many times. The V and J genes are TRBV14 and TRBJ2-1, with D unresolved. V was shortened by 4 bases and J by 9 bases, with 7 bases between the two germline ends. The germline gives CDR1 SGHDN, CDR2 FVKESK. The CDR3 runs to 11 residues. The CDR3 DNA is TGTGCCAGCAGCCCCCATGGTGAGCAGTTCTTC. Its protein product is CASSPHGEQFF.

This clonotype was recorded at least ten times. J is TRBJ1-1 and V is TRBV28; D is uncertain. The CDR3 runs 18 residues. The germline CDR1 and CDR2 sequences are MDHEN and SYDVKM. Trimming took off 5 bases at V and 0 bases at J, with 22 bases between the two ends. The CDR3 here is CASSRPQQAYNMNTEAFF. CDR3 sequence (DNA): TGTGCCAGCAGTCGCCCTCAGCAGGCCTATAACATGAACACTGAAGCTTTCTTT.

The sample holds many counts of this clonotype. The chain carries TRBV4-1 and TRBJ2-1, with 8 bases identical to TRBD1. Germline V gene data show CDR1 as MGHRA and CDR2 as YSYEKL. Trimming removed 3 bases from V and 3 bases from J; junction bases left unmatched: 4. This CDR3 has 15 residues. The CDR3 region has the DNA TGCGCCAGCAGCCAGAGGGACAGGAGCTACAATGAGCAGTTCTTC. Translation: CASSQRDRSYNEQFF.

This clonotype was recorded many times. Here the CDR3 DNA reads TGTGCCAGCAGGTCAGGCAGAAGCTCCTACAATGAGCAGTTCTTC. It specifies CASRSGRSSYNEQFF. The rearrangement joins TRBV7-3 to TRBJ2-1, with D hard to call. The CDR3 contains 15 residues. Germline assignment: CDR1 SGHTA and CDR2 FQGTGA. The ends were cut back, 6 bases at V and 0 bases at J, with 12 bases in the middle.

V usage is TRBV9 and J usage is TRBJ2-3, with 11 bases that match TRBD2. J lost 7 bases, V lost 0 bases, and 7 bases had no gene match. Per the germline V gene, CDR1 is SGDLS and CDR2 is YYNGEE. This CDR3 spans 16 amino acids. Here the CDR3 DNA reads TGTGCCAGCAGCGTAGGGGGGACTAGCGGACTCAATACGCAGTATTTT. Amino acid sequence: CASSVGGTSGLNTQYF.